The 21 T cell receptor beta chains presented below share a single source sample, sequenced in a study of T cell repertoires in aging, cancer and after chemotherapy. Amplification of TCR beta used genomic DNA extracted from peripheral blood. Multiplex touch-down PCR with TRB-A/B primers amplified rearranged V-D-J TRB sequences. TCRdb re-called the multiplex PCR reads with MiXCR, one entry per CDR3 protein. This table has some 6,300 distinct CDR3 sequences, about a quarter appearing once. Sequences were obtained from blood. These receptors were collected from a human donor with a blood cancer.

In this sample, this clonotype is medium-sized. The rearrangement joins TRBV30 to TRBJ2-4; D is unclear. CDR1 is GTSNPN and CDR2 is SVGIG in the germline V gene (reference sequence). The CDR3 covers 12 residues. V was shortened by 3 bases and J by 6 bases, with 9 bases between the two germline ends. The CDR3 reads CAWSSLSNIQYF. The CDR3 nucleotides are TGTGCCTGGAGCAGCCTTTCAAACATTCAGTACTTC.

V gene TRBV19 combines with J gene TRBJ2-7; the match to TRBD2 covers 8 bases. The trim removed 7 bases at V and 4 bases at J, leaving 12 bases unmatched. The CDR3 extends over 15 amino acids. Germline values: CDR1 LNHDA, CDR2 SQIVND (reference sequence). The CDR3 sequence: CASKSDREGIYEQYF. In DNA, the CDR3 is TGTGCCAGTAAATCGGACCGGGAGGGGATTTACGAGCAGTACTTC.

This clonotype is categorized as medium-sized. This chain uses TRBV5-6 with TRBJ2-1; 7 positions agree with TRBD2. Per germline, CDR1 SGHDT and CDR2 YYEEEE. The V segment lost 3 bases and the J segment 13 bases; nucleotides outside the gene matches: 7. The CDR3 runs to 12 residues. CDR3 sequence (DNA): TGTGCCAGCAGCTCGGAACCGGGACTACAGTTCTTC. This sequence encodes CASSSEPGLQFF.

This clonotype has more than one count but fewer than ten. The rearrangement joins TRBV6-5 to TRBJ1-1; D is unclear. The ends were cut back, 4 bases at V and 4 bases at J, with 1 base in the middle. The CDR3 spans 10 residues. Germline loops: CDR1 MNHEY, CDR2 SVGAGI. Here the CDR3 DNA reads TGTGCCAGCAGTTTCACTGAAGCTTTCTTT. This translates into CASSFTEAFF.

By share of the sample, this clonotype is medium-sized. This chain uses TRBV27 with TRBJ2-7; D is ambiguous. V shed 3 bases and J shed 2 bases, with 17 bases lying between them. The germline CDR1 and CDR2 sequences are MNHEY and SMNVEV (reference sequence). The CDR3 runs 16 residues. CDR3 sequence (DNA): TGTGCCAGCAGTTTTTTGGCCTCCCTCGCCCCCTACGAGCAGTACTTC. This encodes CASSFLASLAPYEQYF.

This clonotype is termed medium-sized. The chain combines TRBV6-1 with TRBJ2-2; 8 positions match TRBD2. Losses at the gene ends were 2 bases for V and 4 bases for J; bases not matched to a gene: 6. The CDR3 sequence is 16 residues long. Germline V gene sequence: CDR1 MNHNS, CDR2 SASEGT. CDR3 sequence reads: CASSERGTSRTGELFF. The DNA for the CDR3 is TGTGCCAGCAGTGAAAGGGGGACTAGTCGCACCGGGGAGCTGTTTTTT.

This clonotype turned up a few times. The CDR3 coding sequence is TGTGCCAGCAGTGATAGCGGGGGGGCTAATGAGCAGTTCTTC. Protein: CASSDSGGANEQFF. The chain links TRBV6-4 to TRBJ2-1; TRBD2 agrees at 11 bases. There are 14 residues in the CDR3. Trimming cost V 3 bases and J 7 bases; bases outside gene matches: 2. The germline gives CDR1 MRHNA, CDR2 SNTAGT.

This clonotype is labeled medium-sized (0.01 to 0.1%). The chain joins TRBV6-5 to TRBJ2-7; 10 nucleotides agree with TRBD1. V lost 5 bases to trimming and J lost 6 bases; unmatched junction nucleotides: 13. The CDR3 totals 16 residues. CDR1 and CDR2 (germline): MNHEY, SVGAGI. CDR3: CASSPLAGTGVAEQYF. The CDR3, as DNA: TGTGCCAGCAGTCCGCTCGCCGGGACAGGGGTTGCCGAGCAGTACTTC.

The CDR3 coding sequence is TGTGCCAGCAGCTCCCCGTATCTCACAGATACGCAGTATTTT. Translating it yields CASSSPYLTDTQYF. The chain recombines TRBV7-9 with TRBJ2-3; no reliable D call. The germline V and J ends were trimmed by 4 bases and 2 bases, with 10 bases remaining between them. This CDR3 has 14 residues. Per the germline V gene, CDR1 is SEHNR and CDR2 is FQNEAQ (reference sequence).

This clonotype was seen more than once but under ten times. The chain is built from TRBV7-2 and TRBJ1-4, with D possibly TRBD1 on 6 matching bases. The CDR3 totals 14 residues. V was trimmed by 7 bases and J by 5 bases, leaving 14 bases between them. Germline CDR1 SGHTA, CDR2 FQGNSA. CDR3 in DNA: TGTGCCAGCACCTCAGGGGCCGGGAATGAAAAACTGTTTTTT. Encoded protein: CASTSGAGNEKLFF.

The chain carries TRBV20-1 and TRBJ1-4; D gene unclear. This CDR3 spans 13 amino acids. Germline V CDR1 and CDR2: DFQATT, SNEGSKA (reference sequence). Deletions cut 6 bases from V and 3 bases from J, with 11 bases between. This CDR3 is CSALRRANEKLFF. The CDR3 nucleotides read TGCAGTGCCCTAAGGAGGGCTAATGAAAAACTGTTTTTT.

The genes are TRBV20-1 and TRBJ2-7, with D possibly TRBD1 on 5 matching bases. V lost 1 base and J lost 7, with 11 bases in between. There are 12 residues in the CDR3. Germline V gives CDR1 DFQATT, CDR2 SNEGSKA (reference sequence). This chain's CDR3 is CSARGRVEEQYF. The CDR3 bases are TGCAGTGCTAGAGGCAGGGTGGAAGAGCAGTACTTC.

This clonotype ranks as medium-sized. For the CDR3, the DNA is TGTGCCAGCAGCTTGGCAGCGGGGGCCGCGGGGGGCACCGGGGAGCTGTTTTTT. Translating it yields CASSLAAGAAGGTGELFF. The rearrangement joins TRBV5-5 to TRBJ2-2, with TRBD2 matching over 8 bases. CDR1 is SGHKS, CDR2 YYEKEE, per germline (reference sequence). V shed 0 bases and J 4 bases; nucleotides not matched to a gene: 11. This CDR3 has 18 residues.

Worth noting for this clonotype: Since a much larger clone is just one base distant, this may be a read error. The V gene is TRBV19, the J gene TRBJ2-2; 9 bases match TRBD1. The CDR3 is 20 amino acids. Trimming cost V 2 bases and J 1 base; bases outside gene matches: 14. CDR1 is LNHDA, CDR2 SQIVND, per germline (reference sequence). CDR3 DNA: TGTGCCAGTAGTATAACTTGGTTGGTGGACAGGGGAGGGAACACCGGGGAGCTGTTTTTT. Its translation: CASSITWLVDRGGNTGELFF.

Sample share makes this clonotype medium-sized. This sequence joins TRBV18 and TRBJ2-3; D perhaps matches TRBD2 (5 bases). The V gene's germline CDR1 is KGHSH and CDR2 LQKENI. This CDR3 has 12 residues. The ends were cut back, 8 bases at V and 0 bases at J, with 6 bases in the middle. The CDR3 DNA reads TGTGCCAGCAGGACTAGCACAGATACGCAGTATTTT. Protein product: CASRTSTDTQYF.

A few counts support this clonotype. The V call is TRBV20-1, the J call TRBJ2-3; possible D gene TRBD2, 5 bases. Per germline, CDR1 DFQATT and CDR2 SNEGSKA (reference sequence). V lost 4 bases and J lost 1, with 9 bases in between. The CDR3 covers 13 residues. This chain's CDR3 is CSATDWGTDTQYF. The CDR3 nucleotides read TGCAGTGCTACGGACTGGGGCACAGATACGCAGTATTTT.

This clonotype is judged medium-sized. This sequence joins TRBV6-6 and TRBJ2-5; 8 bases fit TRBD1. In germline, CDR1 is MNHNY, CDR2 SVGAGI (reference sequence). V dropped 4 bases and J dropped 2; count of bases not matched to a gene: 3. The CDR3 totals 14 residues. In DNA, the CDR3 is TGTGCCAGCAGTTTCACAGGGGGACAAGAGACCCAGTACTTC. This sequence encodes CASSFTGGQETQYF.

The chain carries TRBV10-3 and TRBJ1-1, with D hard to call. This CDR3 contains 14 residues. Trimming removed 3 bases from V and 8 bases from J, with 16 bases in between. Germline V gene sequence: CDR1 ENHRY, CDR2 SYGVKD. CDR3 bases: TGTGCCATCAGTGATAGGACCGTGACACTCGAAGCTTTCTTT. It specifies CAISDRTVTLEAFF.

Comments on this clonotype: This may stem from a read error, because a much larger clone lies one nucleotide away. The CDR3 DNA follows: TGTGCCAGCAGTGACAGCAATAAGCCCCAGCATTTT. It specifies CASSDSNKPQHF. The V and J genes are TRBV6-1 and TRBJ1-5; D ambiguous. The length of the CDR3 is 12 residues. CDR1 and CDR2 from the germline V gene are MNHNS and SASEGT.

The V call is TRBV20-1, the J call TRBJ1-1, with D uncertain. CDR1 and CDR2 (germline): DFQATT, SNEGSKA (reference sequence). Trimming removed 3 bases from V and 0 bases from J, with 14 bases in between. This CDR3 contains 15 residues. In DNA, the CDR3 is TGCAGTGCTAGTAAAGTTGGGCTCCTGAACACTGAAGCTTTCTTT. This translates into CSASKVGLLNTEAFF.

V gene TRBV6-4 combines with J gene TRBJ1-2; 8 nucleotides line up with TRBD1. CDR3 length equals 15 residues. CDR1 is MRHNA, CDR2 SNTAGT, per germline. V lost 0 bases to trimming and J lost 3 bases; unmatched junction nucleotides: 3. The CDR3 region is CASSDSRDRYYGYTF. The CDR3 region has the DNA TGTGCCAGCAGTGACTCGAGGGACAGGTACTATGGCTACACCTTC.